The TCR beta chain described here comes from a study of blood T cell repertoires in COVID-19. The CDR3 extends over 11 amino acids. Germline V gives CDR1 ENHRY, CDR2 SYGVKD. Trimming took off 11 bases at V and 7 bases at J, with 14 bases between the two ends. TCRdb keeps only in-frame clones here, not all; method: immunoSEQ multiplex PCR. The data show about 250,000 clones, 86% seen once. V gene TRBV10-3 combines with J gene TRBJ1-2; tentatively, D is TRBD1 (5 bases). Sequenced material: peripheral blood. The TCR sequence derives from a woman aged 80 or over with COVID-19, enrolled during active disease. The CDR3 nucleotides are TGTGCCTCCCGACGGGGGTTTGGCTACACCTTC. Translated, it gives CASRRGFGYTF.